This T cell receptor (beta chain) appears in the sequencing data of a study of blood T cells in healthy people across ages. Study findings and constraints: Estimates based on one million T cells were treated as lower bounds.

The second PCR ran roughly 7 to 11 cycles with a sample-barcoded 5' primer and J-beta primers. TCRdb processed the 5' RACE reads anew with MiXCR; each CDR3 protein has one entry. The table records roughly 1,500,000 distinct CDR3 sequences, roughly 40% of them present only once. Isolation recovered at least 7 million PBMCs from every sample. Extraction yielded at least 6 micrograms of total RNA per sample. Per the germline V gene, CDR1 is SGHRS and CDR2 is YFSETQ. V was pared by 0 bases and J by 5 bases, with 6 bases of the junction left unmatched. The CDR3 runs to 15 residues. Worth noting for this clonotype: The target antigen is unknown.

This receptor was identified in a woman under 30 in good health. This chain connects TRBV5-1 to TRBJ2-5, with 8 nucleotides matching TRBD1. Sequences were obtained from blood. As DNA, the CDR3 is TGCGCCAGCAGCTTGGCGCAGGGGGCTATGGAGACCCAGTACTTC. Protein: CASSLAQGAMETQYF.